This T cell receptor (beta chain) is drawn from a study of cytomegalovirus exposure and HLA in healthy donors. Study in general: Prior work identified around 120 million unique TCR beta sequences in 150 million to 200 million T cells.

The primer mix had 60 Vbeta and 13 Jbeta primers. Sequencing used immunoSEQ multiplex PCR; TCRdb keeps in-frame clones, though not all of them. Among some 200,000 clones listed, around 75% were seen once. These donors counted as nominally healthy when sampled, but unrecorded immune exposures were likely. The V and J ends lost 0 bases and 5 bases respectively, with 11 bases between them. The CDR3 sequence is 14 residues long. This sequence was found in a woman aged 25-40 years in good health and CMV-seronegative. The chain joins TRBV5-7 to TRBJ2-5; perhaps TRBD1 as D (6 bases). TRBV5-7 is identified as an open reading frame with a role that is uncertain. Specimen: PBMCs. CDR3 coding DNA: TGTGCCAGCAGCTTGGTCTCTGGGGGCGAGACCCAGTACTTC. Encoded protein: CASSLVSGGETQYF.